The rows below give T cell receptor beta chains drawn from one sample of a study of blood T cell repertoires in COVID-19. Profiled with immunoSEQ multiplex PCR; TCRdb holds only in-frame clones, not every one. Of roughly 210,000 clones in the sample, 80% to 90% were seen once. The specimen was PBMCs or T cells enriched from blood (not recorded which). These TCRs come from a man aged 25 to 45 in a cohort exposed to, infected with or recovered from COVID-19 (not recorded which). CDR3s include the opening cysteine and the closing phenylalanine or tryptophan. A D gene is named only where the DNA matches it firmly. The size of a clone is reported for some rows only, either as once, few or many, or as a class for expanded clones.

TRBD2,TRBV10-3,TRBJ2-7,NA,TGTGCCTCTCAATTAGCGGGAGTGGAGTACGAGCAGTACTTC,CASQLAGVEYEQYF
TRBD1,TRBV7-2,TRBJ1-5,NA,TGTGCCAGCAGCTCACAGGGGGCCAATCAGCCCCAGCATTTT,CASSSQGANQPQHF
NA,TRBV29-1,TRBJ2-1,NA,TGCAGCCTGAGGTCCGGGATGAATGAGCAGTTCTTC,CSLRSGMNEQFF
TRBD2,TRBV7-9,TRBJ2-7,NA,TGTGCCAGCAGTCCAGCGGGAGAATCCTACGAGCAGTACTTC,CASSPAGESYEQYF
NA,TRBV9,TRBJ2-3,NA,TGTGCCAGCAGCTTCCCGAGTAGAACTGCCGAGGGGGGCACAGATACGCAGTATTTT,CASSFPSRTAEGGTDTQYF
NA,TRBV6-5,TRBJ1-1,NA,TGTGCCAGCACTCAAGGGGGTATCACTGAAGCTTTCTTT,CASTQGGITEAFF
TRBD1,TRBV5-1,TRBJ2-1,NA,TGCGCCAGCAGCCTCGGGACAGGGGGAAAAAATGAGCAGTTCTTC,CASSLGTGGKNEQFF
NA,TRBV4-3,TRBJ2-1,NA,TGCGCCAGCAGCCAAGATGTTTTCGCGGGATCTCTCAGGAATGAGCAGTTCTTC,CASSQDVFAGSLRNEQFF
NA,TRBV7-9,TRBJ1-1,NA,TGTGCCAGCAGCTTCGGTCGAACAAGCGCTGAAGCTTTCTTT,CASSFGRTSAEAFF
NA,TRBV5-1,TRBJ1-1,NA,TGCGCCAGCAGCTTGGCGGGGGTTACTGAAGCTTTCTTT,CASSLAGVTEAFF
TRBD2,TRBV4-1,TRBJ2-1,NA,TGCGCCAGCAGCCAACCCGGGACTAGCAAGTTCTTC,CASSQPGTSKFF
NA,TRBV4-3,TRBJ1-1,NA,TGCGCCAGCAGCCAAGAGACGGGGAACACTGAAGCTTTCTTT,CASSQETGNTEAFF
NA,TRBV28,TRBJ2-5,NA,TGTGCCAGCAGTTTACACCCAGACCAAGAGACCCAGTACTTC,CASSLHPDQETQYF
NA,TRBV7-2,TRBJ1-2,NA,TGTGCCAGCAGCTTAAGTGGGCCCCCTGACTATGGCTACACCTTC,CASSLSGPPDYGYTF
NA,TRBV29-1,TRBJ2-2,NA,TGCAGCGTTGAGAGAACCTTCGGGACTTTGAACACCGGGGAGCTGTTTTTT,CSVERTFGTLNTGELFF
TRBD2,TRBV28,TRBJ2-1,NA,TGTGCCAGCAGTCCCCAAGGGAGCGGGGATGAGCAGTTCTTC,CASSPQGSGDEQFF
TRBD1,TRBV27,TRBJ1-4,once,TGTGCCAGCAGTGGGGACAGATCAACTAATGAAAAACTGTTTTTT,CASSGDRSTNEKLFF
NA,TRBV3-1/TRBV3-2,TRBJ2-1,NA,TGTGCCAGCAGTCGGAGGGGCTCCTACAATGAGCAGTTCTTC,CASSRRGSYNEQFF
TRBD2,TRBV4-1,TRBJ2-7,NA,TGCGCCAGCAGCCCCCCTAGCGGGAGGACCAACGAGCAGTACTTC,CASSPPSGRTNEQYF
TRBD1,TRBV27,TRBJ1-1,NA,TGTGCCAGCGTGGGACAGGGGAGCACTGAAGCTTTCTTT,CASVGQGSTEAFF
NA,TRBV11-2,TRBJ1-4,few,TGTGCCAGCAGCTTAGATCGGGGTTCCGAAAAACTGTTTTTT,CASSLDRGSEKLFF
NA,TRBV3-1/TRBV3-2,TRBJ2-7,NA,TGTGCCAGCAGCCGCTTCCGGGGGTCCTACGAGCAGTACTTC,CASSRFRGSYEQYF
NA,TRBV9,TRBJ2-2,NA,TGTGCCAGCAGCGTAGGTAACGGGGAGCTGTTTTTT,CASSVGNGELFF